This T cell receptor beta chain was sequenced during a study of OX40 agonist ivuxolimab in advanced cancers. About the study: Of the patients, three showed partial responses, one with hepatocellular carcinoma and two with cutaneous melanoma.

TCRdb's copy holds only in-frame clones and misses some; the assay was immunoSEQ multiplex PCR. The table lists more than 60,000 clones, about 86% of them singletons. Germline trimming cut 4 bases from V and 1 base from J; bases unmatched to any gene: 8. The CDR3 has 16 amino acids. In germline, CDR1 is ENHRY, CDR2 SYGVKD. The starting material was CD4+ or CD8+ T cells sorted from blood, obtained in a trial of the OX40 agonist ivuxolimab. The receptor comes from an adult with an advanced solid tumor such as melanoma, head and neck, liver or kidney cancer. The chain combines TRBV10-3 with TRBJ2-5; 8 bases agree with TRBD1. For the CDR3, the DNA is TGTGCCATCAGTGCAGCCGGGACAGGAGCCCAAGAGACCCAGTACTTC. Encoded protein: CAISAAGTGAQETQYF.